Included here is one T cell receptor beta chain sequence, with context. Its antigen is unknown. The sample belongs to a study of identical twins. TCRdb reprocessed the 5' RACE reads via MiXCR and lists one record per CDR3 protein. Here the sample spans some 1,600,000 distinct CDR3 sequences, less than 40% being singletons. Overall study results and limits: An excess of low generation probability was shown by twin-shared out-of-frame alpha sequences. Modelling underestimated the level of out-of-frame TCR alpha sharing observed in monozygotic twins. A cross-sectional statistical analysis, not follow-up of the same donors, supported the conclusions. In cord blood, abundant beta clonotypes had fewer insertions; memory showed no trend.

Trimming shortened V by 2 bases and J by 0 bases, and 6 bases separated the two germline ends. Germline CDR1 is MNHEY and CDR2 is SMNVEV (reference sequence). CDR3 length equals 14 residues. The chain carries TRBV27 and TRBJ2-3; D is uncertain. The sequencing input was cord blood. The receptor's source is a newborn girl in good health. The CDR3 is CASSLIQSTDTQYF. The CDR3, as DNA: TGTGCCAGCAGTTTAATCCAGAGCACAGATACGCAGTATTTT.